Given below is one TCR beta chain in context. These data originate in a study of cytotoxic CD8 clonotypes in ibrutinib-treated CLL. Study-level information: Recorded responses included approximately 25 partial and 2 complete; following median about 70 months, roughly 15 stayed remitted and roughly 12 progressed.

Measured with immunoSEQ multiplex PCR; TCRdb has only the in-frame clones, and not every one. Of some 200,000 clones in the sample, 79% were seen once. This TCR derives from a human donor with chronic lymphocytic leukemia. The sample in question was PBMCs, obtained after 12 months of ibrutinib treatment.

The CDR3 here is CASSVDYREEGYTF. The CDR3 region has the DNA TGTGCCAGCAGCGTAGATTACAGGGAGGAGGGCTACACCTTC. The chain uses TRBV9 and TRBJ1-2; tentatively, D is TRBD1 (6 bases). Per the germline V gene, CDR1 is SGDLS and CDR2 is YYNGEE. V was clipped by 0 bases and J by 8 bases, with 14 bases between them. This CDR3 has 14 amino acids.